This T cell receptor (beta chain) is from a study of radiation and T cells in renal cell carcinoma. On the study more broadly: Nephrectomy followed 15 Gy stereotactic body radiation by 4 weeks. Study-wide results and limits: No pretreatment tumor biopsies were available for baseline clonotypes. Top tumor clonotypes rose in blood 2 weeks post-radiation, then contracted.

Time point reported: baseline pretreatment blood. Regarding treatment: 15 Gy SBRT to primary tumor, nephrectomy 4 weeks later. Blood was sampled at baseline, 2 weeks and 4 weeks after SBRT. Measured with immunoSEQ multiplex PCR; TCRdb has only the in-frame clones, and not every one. This table has about 20,000 clones, approximately 80% appearing once. V lost 0 bases and J lost 0, with 4 bases in between. CDR3 size: 14 residues. From germline, CDR1 is KGHSH and CDR2 LQKENI. A word on this clone: Its antigen is not known.

This TCR derives from a man aged 60 to 75 with renal cell carcinoma. This rearrangement joins TRBV18 to TRBJ2-3; D uncertain. The sequencing here drew on blood, taken from a patient whose treatment included radiotherapy and nephrectomy. The CDR3 coding sequence is TGTGCCAGCTCACCACCAGGGAGCACAGATACGCAGTATTTT. It is translated as CASSPPGSTDTQYF.